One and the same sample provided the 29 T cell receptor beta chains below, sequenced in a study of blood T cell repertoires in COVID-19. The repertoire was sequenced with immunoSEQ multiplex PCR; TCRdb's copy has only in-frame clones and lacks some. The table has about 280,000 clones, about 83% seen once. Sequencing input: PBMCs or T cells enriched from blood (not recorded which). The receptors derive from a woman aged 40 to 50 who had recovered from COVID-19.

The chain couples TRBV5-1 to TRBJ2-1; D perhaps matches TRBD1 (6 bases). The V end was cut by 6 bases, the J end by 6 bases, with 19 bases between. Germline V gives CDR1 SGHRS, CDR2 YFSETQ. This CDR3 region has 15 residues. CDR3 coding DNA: TGCGCCAGCAATTTGGGGGCCGGGGTGCCCAATGAGCAGTTCTTC. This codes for CASNLGAGVPNEQFF.

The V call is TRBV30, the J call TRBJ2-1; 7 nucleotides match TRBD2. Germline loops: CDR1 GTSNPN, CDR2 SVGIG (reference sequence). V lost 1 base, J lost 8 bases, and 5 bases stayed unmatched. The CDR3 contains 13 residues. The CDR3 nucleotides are TGTGCCTGGAGTGGAACGGGAGGCTATGAGCAGTTCTTC. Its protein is CAWSGTGGYEQFF.

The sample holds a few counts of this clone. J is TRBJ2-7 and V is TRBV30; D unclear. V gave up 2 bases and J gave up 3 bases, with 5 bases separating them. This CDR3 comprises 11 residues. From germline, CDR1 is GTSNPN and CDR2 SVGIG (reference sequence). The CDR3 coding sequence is TGTGCCTGGAGTAGACTCTACGAGCAGTACTTC. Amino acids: CAWSRLYEQYF.

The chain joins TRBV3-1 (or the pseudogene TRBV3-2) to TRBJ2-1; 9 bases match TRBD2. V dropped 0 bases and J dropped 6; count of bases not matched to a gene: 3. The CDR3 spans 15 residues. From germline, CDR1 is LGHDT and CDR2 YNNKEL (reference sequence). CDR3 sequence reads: CASSQESTSGNEQFF. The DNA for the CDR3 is TGTGCCAGCAGCCAAGAGTCGACTAGCGGCAATGAGCAGTTCTTC.

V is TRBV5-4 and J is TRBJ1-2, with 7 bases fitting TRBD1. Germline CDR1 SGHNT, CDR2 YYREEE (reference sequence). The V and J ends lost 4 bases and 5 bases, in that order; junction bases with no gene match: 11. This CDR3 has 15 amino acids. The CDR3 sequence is CASSQERQGSYGYTF. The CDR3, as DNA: TGTGCCAGCAGCCAAGAAAGACAGGGTTCGTATGGCTACACCTTC.

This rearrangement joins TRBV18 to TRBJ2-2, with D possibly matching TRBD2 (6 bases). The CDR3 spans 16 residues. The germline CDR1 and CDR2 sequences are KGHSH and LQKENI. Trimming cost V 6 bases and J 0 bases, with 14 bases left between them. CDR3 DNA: TGTGCCAGCTCCCCCGGGGTAGCGGCGAACACCGGGGAGCTGTTTTTT. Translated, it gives CASSPGVAANTGELFF.

The CDR3 coding sequence is TGCGCCAGCAGCCAAGATTTTTCCGGGACACACCGCACAGATACGCAGTATTTT. Its translation: CASSQDFSGTHRTDTQYF. This chain joins TRBV4-3 and TRBJ2-3; weak D call: TRBD1 (6 bases). Germline V gives CDR1 LGHNA, CDR2 YSLEER. The CDR3 length is 18 residues. Trimming took 0 bases from V and 1 from J, leaving 17 bases between them.

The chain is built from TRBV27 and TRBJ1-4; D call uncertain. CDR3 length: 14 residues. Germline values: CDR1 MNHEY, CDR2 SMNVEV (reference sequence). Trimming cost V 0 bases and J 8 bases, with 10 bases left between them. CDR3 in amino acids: CASSLSQRREKLFF. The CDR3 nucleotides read TGTGCCAGCAGTTTATCCCAAAGGAGGGAAAAACTGTTTTTT.

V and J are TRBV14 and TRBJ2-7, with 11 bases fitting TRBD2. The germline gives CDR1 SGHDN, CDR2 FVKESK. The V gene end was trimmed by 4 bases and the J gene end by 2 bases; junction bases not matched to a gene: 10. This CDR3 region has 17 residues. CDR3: CASSPTQLAGVTYEQYF. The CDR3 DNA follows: TGTGCCAGCAGCCCGACCCAACTAGCGGGAGTAACCTACGAGCAGTACTTC.

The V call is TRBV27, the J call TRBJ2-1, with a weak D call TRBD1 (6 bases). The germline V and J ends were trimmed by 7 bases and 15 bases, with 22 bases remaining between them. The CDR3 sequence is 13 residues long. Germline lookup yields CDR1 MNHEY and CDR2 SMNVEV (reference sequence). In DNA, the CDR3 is TGTGCCAGCAAACTACACGGCGTTCCAGGGGCGTTCTTC. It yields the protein CASKLHGVPGAFF.

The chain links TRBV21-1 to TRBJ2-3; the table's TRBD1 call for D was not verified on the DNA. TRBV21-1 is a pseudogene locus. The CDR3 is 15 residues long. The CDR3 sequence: CASRPGTGVSNTQYF. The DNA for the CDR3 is TGTGCCAGCAGGCCCGGGACAGGGGTTTCAAATACGCAGTATTTT.

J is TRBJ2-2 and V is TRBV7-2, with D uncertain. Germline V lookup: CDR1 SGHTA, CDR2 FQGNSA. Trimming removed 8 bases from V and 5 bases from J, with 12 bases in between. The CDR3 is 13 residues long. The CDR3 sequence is CASAAQRTGELFF. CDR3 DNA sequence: TGTGCCAGCGCAGCGCAACGGACCGGGGAGCTGTTTTTT.

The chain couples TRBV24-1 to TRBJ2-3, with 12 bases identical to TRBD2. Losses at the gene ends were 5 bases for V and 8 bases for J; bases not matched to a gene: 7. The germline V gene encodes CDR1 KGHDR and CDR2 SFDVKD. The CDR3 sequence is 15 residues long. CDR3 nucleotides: TGTGCCACCAGTGTCCTAGCGGGAGGGCTGGCTACGCAGTATTTT. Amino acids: CATSVLAGGLATQYF.

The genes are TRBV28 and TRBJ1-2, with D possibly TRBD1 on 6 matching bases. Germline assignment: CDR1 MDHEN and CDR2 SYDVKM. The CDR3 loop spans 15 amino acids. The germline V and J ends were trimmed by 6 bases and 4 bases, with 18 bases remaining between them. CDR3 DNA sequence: TGTGCCAGCAGCGGAAACAGGGAATCGCTCTATGGCTACACCTTC. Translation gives CASSGNRESLYGYTF.

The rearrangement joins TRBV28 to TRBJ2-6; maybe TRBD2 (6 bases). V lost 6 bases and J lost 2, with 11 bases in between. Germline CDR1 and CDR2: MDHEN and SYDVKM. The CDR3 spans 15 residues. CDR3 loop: CASSSPGAGANVLTF. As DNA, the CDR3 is TGTGCCAGCAGCTCCCCGGGAGCTGGGGCCAACGTCCTGACTTTC.

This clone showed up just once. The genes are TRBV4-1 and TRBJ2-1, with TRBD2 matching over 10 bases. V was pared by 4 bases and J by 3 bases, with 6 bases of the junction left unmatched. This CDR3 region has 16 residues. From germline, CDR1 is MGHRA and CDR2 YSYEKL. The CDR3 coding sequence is TGCGCCAGCAGCCGTTCCCCTAGCGGGAGCTACAATGAGCAGTTCTTC. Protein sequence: CASSRSPSGSYNEQFF.

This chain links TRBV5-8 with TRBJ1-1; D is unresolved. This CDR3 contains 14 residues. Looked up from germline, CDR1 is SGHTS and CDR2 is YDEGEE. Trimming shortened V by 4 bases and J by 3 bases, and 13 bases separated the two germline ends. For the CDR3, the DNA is TGTGCCAGCAGCGCAGGAGGGTCGGACACTGAAGCTTTCTTT. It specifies CASSAGGSDTEAFF.

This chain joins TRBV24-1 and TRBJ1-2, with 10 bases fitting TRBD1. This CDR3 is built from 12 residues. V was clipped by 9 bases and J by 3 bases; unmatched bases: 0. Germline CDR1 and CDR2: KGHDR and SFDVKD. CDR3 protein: CATGQGDYGYTF. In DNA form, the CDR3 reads TGTGCCACCGGACAGGGGGACTATGGCTACACCTTC.

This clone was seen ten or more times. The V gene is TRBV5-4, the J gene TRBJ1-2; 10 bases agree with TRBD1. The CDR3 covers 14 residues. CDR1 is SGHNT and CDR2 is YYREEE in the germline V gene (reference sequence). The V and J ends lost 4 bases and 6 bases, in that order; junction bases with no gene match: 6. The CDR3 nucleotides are TGTGCCAGCAGCCGGGACAGGGGAATCGATGGCTACACCTTC. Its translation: CASSRDRGIDGYTF.

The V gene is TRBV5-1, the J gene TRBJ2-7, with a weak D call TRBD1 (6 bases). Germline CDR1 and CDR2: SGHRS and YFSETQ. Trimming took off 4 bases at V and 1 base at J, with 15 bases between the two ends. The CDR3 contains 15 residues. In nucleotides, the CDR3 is TGCGCCAGCAGCCCCCGGGACACCACATCCTACGAGCAGTACTTC. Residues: CASSPRDTTSYEQYF.

The CDR3 DNA reads TGTGCCAGTAGCCTGACGGCGGGGAGAAACTATGGCTACACCTTC. Translating gives CASSLTAGRNYGYTF. The genes are TRBV19 and TRBJ1-2; D unclear. This CDR3 is 15 amino acids long. Germline V CDR1 and CDR2: LNHDA, SQIVND (reference sequence). The germline V and J ends were trimmed by 6 bases and 2 bases, with 16 bases remaining between them.

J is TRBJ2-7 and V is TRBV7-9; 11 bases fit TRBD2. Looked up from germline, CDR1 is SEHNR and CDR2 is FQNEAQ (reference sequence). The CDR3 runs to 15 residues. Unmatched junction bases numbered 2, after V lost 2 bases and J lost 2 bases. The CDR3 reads CASSLLTSGTYEQYF. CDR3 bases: TGTGCCAGCAGCTTATTGACTAGCGGGACCTACGAGCAGTACTTC.

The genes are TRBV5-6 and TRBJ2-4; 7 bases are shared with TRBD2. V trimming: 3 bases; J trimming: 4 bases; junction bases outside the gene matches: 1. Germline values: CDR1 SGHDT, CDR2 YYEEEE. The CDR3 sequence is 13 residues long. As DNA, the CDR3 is TGTGCCAGCAGCTATAGCGGGAAAAACATTCAGTACTTC. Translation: CASSYSGKNIQYF.

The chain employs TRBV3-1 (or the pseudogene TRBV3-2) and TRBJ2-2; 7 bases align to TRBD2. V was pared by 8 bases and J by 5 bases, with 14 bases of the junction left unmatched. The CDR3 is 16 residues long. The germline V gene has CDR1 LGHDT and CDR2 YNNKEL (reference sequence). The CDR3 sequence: CASGFWASGSTGELFF. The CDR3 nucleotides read TGTGCCAGCGGATTTTGGGCTAGCGGTTCGACCGGGGAGCTGTTTTTT.

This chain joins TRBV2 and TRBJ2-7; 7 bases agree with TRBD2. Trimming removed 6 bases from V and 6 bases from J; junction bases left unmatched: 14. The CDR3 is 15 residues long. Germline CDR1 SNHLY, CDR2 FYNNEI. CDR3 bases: TGTGCCAGCAGGGATAATGGATTCACGGGGGGCGAGCAGTACTTC. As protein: CASRDNGFTGGEQYF. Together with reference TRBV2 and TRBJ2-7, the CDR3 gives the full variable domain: EPEVTQTPSHQVTQMGQEVILRCVPISNHLYFYWYRQILGQKVEFLVSFYNNEISEKSEIFDDQFSVERPDGSNFTLKIRSTKLEDSAMYFCASRDNGFTGGEQYFGPGTRLTVT.

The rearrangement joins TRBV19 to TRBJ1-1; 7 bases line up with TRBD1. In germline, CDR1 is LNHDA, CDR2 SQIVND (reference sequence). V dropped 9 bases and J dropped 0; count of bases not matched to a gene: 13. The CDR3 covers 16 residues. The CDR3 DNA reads TGTGCCAGCAGGGGTGGATGGACAGGCATGAACACTGAAGCTTTCTTT. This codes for CASRGGWTGMNTEAFF.

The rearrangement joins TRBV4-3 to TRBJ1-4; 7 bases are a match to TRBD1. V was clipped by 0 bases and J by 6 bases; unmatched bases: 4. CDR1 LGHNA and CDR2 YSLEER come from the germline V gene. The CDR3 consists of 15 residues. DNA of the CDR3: TGCGCCAGCAGCCAAGATCCCGGACAGGATGAAAAACTGTTTTTT. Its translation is CASSQDPGQDEKLFF.

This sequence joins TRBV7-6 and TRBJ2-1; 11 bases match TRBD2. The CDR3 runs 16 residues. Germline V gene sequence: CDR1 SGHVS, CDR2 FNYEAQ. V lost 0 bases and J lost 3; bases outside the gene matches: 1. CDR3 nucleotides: TGTGCCAGCAGCTTAGCTGGGACTAGCGGCTACAATGAGCAGTTCTTC. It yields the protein CASSLAGTSGYNEQFF.

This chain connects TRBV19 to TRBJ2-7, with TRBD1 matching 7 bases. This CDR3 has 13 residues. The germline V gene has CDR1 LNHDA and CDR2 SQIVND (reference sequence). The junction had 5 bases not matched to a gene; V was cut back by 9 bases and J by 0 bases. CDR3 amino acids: CASLGTDSYEQYF. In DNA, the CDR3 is TGTGCCAGCCTGGGGACAGACTCCTACGAGCAGTACTTC.